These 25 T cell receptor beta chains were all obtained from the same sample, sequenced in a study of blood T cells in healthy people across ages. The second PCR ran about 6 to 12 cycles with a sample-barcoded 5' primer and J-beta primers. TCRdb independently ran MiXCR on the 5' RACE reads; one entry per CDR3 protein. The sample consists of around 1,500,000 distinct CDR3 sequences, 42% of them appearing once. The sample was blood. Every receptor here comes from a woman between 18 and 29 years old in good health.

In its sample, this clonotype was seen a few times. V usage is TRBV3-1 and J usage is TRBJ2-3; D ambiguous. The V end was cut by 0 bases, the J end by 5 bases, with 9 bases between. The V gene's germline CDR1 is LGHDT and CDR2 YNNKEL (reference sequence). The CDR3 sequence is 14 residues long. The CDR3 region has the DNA TGTGCCAGCAGCCAAGAAGGGTGGGGAGATACGCAGTATTTT. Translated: CASSQEGWGDTQYF.

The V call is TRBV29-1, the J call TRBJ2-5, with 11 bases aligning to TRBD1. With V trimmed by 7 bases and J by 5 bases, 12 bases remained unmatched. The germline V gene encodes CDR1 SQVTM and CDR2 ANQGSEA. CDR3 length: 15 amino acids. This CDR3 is CSGTGGSLVGETQYF. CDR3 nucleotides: TGCAGCGGGACAGGGGGCTCTTTGGTAGGGGAGACCCAGTACTTC.

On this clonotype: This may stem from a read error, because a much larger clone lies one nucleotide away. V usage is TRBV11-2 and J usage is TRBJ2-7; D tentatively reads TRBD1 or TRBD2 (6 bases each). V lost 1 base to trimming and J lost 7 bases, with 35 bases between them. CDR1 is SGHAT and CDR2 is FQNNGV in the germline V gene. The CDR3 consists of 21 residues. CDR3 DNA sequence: TGTGCCAGCAGCTTAGTCCGGCCGGGGGCCGAGCTCTTAAGCTCCTACAATGAGCAGTACTTC. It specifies CASSLVRPGAELLSSYNEQYF.

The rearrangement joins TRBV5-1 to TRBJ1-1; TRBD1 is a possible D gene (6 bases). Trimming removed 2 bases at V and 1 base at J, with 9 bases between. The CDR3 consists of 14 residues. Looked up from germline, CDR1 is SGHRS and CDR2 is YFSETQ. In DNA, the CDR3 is TGCGCCAGCAGCTTCACGGGGGCGAACACTGAAGCTTTCTTT. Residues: CASSFTGANTEAFF.

The CDR3 DNA reads TGCGCCAGCAGGCGGCCGAGAGGAGATAGCAATCAGCCCCAGCATTTT. This codes for CASRRPRGDSNQPQHF. The chain is built from TRBV10-1 and TRBJ1-5; D is ambiguous. The CDR3 totals 16 residues. In germline, CDR1 is WNHNN, CDR2 SYGVQD (reference sequence). V was cut by 6 bases and J by 0 bases, with 15 bases left in between.

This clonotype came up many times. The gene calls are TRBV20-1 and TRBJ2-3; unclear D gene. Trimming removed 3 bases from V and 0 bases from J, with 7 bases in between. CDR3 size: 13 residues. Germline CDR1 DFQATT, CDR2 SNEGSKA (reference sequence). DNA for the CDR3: TGCAGTGCTAGCGGCTCCAGCACAGATACGCAGTATTTT. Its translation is CSASGSSTDTQYF.

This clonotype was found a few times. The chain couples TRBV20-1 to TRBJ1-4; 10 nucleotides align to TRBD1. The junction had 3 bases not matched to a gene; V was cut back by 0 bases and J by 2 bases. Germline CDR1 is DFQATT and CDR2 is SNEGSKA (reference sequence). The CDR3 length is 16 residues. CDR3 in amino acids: CSARDWTGGTNEKLFF. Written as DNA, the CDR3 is TGCAGTGCTAGAGATTGGACAGGGGGGACTAATGAAAAACTGTTTTTT.

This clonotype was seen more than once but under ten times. The chain's CDR3 is CASSQDMGQMNTEAFF. DNA of the CDR3: TGTGCCAGCAGCCAAGACATGGGACAGATGAACACTGAAGCTTTCTTT. The V call is TRBV14, the J call TRBJ1-1; 7 bases fit TRBD1. After removal of 0 bases from V and 0 bases from J, the junction contained 4 bases not matched to a gene. Germline CDR1 is SGHDN and CDR2 is FVKESK. CDR3 size: 16 residues.

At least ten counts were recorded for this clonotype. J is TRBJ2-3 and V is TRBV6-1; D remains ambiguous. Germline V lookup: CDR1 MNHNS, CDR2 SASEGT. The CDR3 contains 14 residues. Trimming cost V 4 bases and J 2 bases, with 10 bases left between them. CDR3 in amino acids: CASSGAGDTDTQYF. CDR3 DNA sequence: TGTGCCAGCAGTGGGGCAGGAGACACAGATACGCAGTATTTT.

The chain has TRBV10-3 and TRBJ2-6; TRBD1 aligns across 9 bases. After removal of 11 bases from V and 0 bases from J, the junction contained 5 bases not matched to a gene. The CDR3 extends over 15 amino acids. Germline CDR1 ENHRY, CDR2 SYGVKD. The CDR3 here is CASGTGTSGANVLTF. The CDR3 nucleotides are TGTGCCTCCGGGACAGGGACCTCTGGGGCCAACGTCCTGACTTTC.

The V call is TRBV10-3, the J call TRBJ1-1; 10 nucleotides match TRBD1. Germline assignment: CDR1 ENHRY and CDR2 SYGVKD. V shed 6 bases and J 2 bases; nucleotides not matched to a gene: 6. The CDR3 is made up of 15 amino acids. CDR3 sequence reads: CAIRGDRGANTEAFF. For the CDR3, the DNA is TGTGCCATCAGGGGGGACAGGGGTGCTAACACTGAAGCTTTCTTT.

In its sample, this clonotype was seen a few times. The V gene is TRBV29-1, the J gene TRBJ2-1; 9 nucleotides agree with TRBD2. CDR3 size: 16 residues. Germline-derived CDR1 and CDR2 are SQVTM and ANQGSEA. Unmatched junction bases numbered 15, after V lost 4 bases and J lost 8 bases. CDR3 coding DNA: TGCAGCGTTGTCACTGGAAGCGGGGGGCAAAACGATGAGCAGTTCTTC. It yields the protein CSVVTGSGGQNDEQFF.

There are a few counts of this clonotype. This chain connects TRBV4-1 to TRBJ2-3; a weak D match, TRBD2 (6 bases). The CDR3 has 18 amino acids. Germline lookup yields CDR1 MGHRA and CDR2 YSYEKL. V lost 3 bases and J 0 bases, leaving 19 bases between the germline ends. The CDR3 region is CASSQTVELATSTDTQYF. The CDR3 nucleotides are TGCGCCAGCAGCCAGACGGTGGAGCTAGCGACTAGCACAGATACGCAGTATTTT.

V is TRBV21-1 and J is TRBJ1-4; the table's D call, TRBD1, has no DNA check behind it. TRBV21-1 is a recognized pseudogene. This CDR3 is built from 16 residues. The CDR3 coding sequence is TGTGCCAGCAGCAAAGTCCGCGGGCGTGGGGGTGAAAAACTGTTTTTT. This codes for CASSKVRGRGGEKLFF.

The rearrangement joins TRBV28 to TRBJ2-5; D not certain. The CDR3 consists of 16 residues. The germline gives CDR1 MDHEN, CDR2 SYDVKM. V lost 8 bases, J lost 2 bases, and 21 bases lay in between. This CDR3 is CASGGTRTIQQETQYF. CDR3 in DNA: TGTGCCAGCGGCGGCACGCGAACAATACAACAAGAGACCCAGTACTTC.

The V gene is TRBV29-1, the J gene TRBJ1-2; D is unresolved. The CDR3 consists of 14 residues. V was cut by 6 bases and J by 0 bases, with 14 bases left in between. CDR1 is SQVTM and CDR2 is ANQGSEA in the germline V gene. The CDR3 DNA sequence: TGCAGCGTAGAGCGGCGGTTAGCTAACTATGGCTACACCTTC. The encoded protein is CSVERRLANYGYTF.

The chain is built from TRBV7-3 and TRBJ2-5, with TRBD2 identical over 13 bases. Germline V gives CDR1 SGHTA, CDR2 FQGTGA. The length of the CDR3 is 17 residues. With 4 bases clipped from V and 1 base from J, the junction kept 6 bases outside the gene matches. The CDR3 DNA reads TGTGCCAGCAGCTCCGGGACTAGCGGGGCCTCCCAAGAGACCCAGTACTTC. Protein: CASSSGTSGASQETQYF.

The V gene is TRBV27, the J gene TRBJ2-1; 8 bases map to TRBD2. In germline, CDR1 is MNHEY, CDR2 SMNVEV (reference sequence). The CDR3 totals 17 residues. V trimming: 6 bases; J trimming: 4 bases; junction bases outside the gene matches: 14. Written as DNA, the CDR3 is TGTGCCAGCAGACCCGGCGGTTTACGGGGGGGTTACAATGAGCAGTTCTTC. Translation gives CASRPGGLRGGYNEQFF.

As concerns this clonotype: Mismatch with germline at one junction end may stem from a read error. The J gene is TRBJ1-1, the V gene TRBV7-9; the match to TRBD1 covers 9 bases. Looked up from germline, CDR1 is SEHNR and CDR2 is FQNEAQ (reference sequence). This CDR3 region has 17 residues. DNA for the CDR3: TGTGCCGGCAGCTTAGCGCCGGGACAGGGTGAGAACACTGAAGCTTTCTTT. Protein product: CAGSLAPGQGENTEAFF.

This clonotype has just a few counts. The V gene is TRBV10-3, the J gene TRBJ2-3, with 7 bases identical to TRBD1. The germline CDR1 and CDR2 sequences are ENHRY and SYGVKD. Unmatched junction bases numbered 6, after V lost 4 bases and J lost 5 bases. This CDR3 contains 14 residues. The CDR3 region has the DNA TGTGCCATCAGTGGTACAGGGGCAGGAGATACGCAGTATTTT. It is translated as CAISGTGAGDTQYF.

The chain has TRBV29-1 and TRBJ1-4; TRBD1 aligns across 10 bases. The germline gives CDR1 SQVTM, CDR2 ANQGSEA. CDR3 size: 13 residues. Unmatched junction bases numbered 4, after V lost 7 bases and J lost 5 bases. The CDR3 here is CSGRQGANEKLFF. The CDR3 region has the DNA TGCAGCGGACGACAGGGGGCAAATGAAAAACTGTTTTTT.

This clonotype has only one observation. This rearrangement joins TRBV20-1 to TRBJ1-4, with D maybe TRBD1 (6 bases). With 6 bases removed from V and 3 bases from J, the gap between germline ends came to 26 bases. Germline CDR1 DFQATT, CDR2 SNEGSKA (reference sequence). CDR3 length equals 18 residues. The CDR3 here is CSANPLTGQGRANEKLFF. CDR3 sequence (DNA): TGCAGTGCCAACCCCCTCACGGGCCAGGGGAGGGCTAATGAAAAACTGTTTTTT.

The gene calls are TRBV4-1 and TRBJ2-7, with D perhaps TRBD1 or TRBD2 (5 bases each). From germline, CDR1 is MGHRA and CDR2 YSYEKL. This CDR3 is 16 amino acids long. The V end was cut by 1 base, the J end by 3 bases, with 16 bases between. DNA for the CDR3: TGCGCCAGCAGCCAAGGGGGCACCGGGAACCTCTACGAGCAGTACTTC. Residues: CASSQGGTGNLYEQYF.

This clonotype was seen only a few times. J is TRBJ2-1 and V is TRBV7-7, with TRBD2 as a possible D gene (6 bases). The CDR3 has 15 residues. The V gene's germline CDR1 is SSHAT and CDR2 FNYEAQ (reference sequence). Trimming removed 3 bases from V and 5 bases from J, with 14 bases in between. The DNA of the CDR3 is TGTGCCAGCAGCTTCCAGGGAGGAGGGAACAATGAGCAGTTCTTC. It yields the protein CASSFQGGGNNEQFF.

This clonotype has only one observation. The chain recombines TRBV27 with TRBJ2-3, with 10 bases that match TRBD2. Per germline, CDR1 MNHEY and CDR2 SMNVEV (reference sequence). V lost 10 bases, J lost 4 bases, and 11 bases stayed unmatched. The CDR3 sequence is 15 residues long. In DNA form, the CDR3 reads TGTGCCACCTCGACATTCAGCGGGAGGGCAGATACGCAGTATTTT. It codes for CATSTFSGRADTQYF.